This T cell receptor (beta chain) originates from a study of PD-1 blockade in classical Hodgkin lymphoma. Each patient's relapse followed autologous stem cell transplantation, and brentuximab vedotin exposure varied. The CDR3 is 18 amino acids. CDR1 MGHRA and CDR2 YSYEKL come from the germline V gene. V was pared by 0 bases and J by 7 bases, with 25 bases between. Here immunoSEQ multiplex PCR was the method, and the copy in TCRdb shows in-frame clones only, minus some. The repertoire holds approximately 80,000 clones, with around 86% as singletons. This clone was seen once. The antigen is undetermined. Notes on the study in general: Newly diagnosed patients reportedly trailed healthy donors in baseline TCR diversity.

This chain connects TRBV4-1 to TRBJ2-7, with a weak D call TRBD2 (5 bases). The TCR comes from a human donor with classical Hodgkin lymphoma. Sequenced material: peripheral blood mononuclear cells (PBMCs), taken at baseline. The CDR3 DNA reads TGCGCCAGCAGCCAAGAATCGGGTGTTTTCGGGAATTCCGGGGAGCAGTACTTC. Its protein product is CASSQESGVFGNSGEQYF.